The entry below gives a single T cell receptor (beta chain) sequence along with its context. Its antigen is currently unknown. The sample is drawn from a study of T cells after posttransplantation cyclophosphamide. Study-wide points: Recipient CMV seropositivity and CMV reactivation strongly tracked TRB clonality. Later post-transplant blood repertoires were often dominated by donor CD8+ memory clones. TRB overlap between skin or GI tissue T cells and blood was limited.

Repertoires were generated with immunoSEQ multiplex PCR, while TCRdb's copy carries only in-frame clones and drops some. In the table there are 9,500 to 12,000 clones, over 80% of which are singletons. This CDR3 comprises 12 residues. Germline V gene data show CDR1 as GTSNPN and CDR2 as SVGIG (reference sequence). Cyclophosphamide on days +3 and +4 followed busulfan-fludarabine conditioning and a marrow graft. Sample: PBMCs, taken after allogeneic stem cell transplant with posttransplant cyclophosphamide. The chain couples TRBV30 to TRBJ1-2; TRBD1 aligns across 8 bases. This clonotype was sampled from a female patient in her 30s who received an allogeneic stem cell transplant from an unrelated donor, was CMV-positive, and had no GVHD. Part of the T cell pool may stem from the graft donor. The CDR3 DNA sequence: TGTGCTTCGCAACGGGGACAGGTGTCCTACACCTTC. Translating it yields CASQRGQVSYTF.